This T cell receptor beta chain was identified during a study of cytomegalovirus exposure and HLA in healthy donors. Primers included in the PCR were 60 Vbeta and 13 Jbeta primers. Only in-frame clones appear in the TCRdb table, and some are missing; sequencing was by immunoSEQ multiplex PCR. Of approximately 150,000 clones in the sample, about 75% were seen once. Study-level points and caveats: The authors confirmed in vitro that a few CMV-associated chains were specific for CMV antigens. The classifier was said to identify cytomegalovirus status with high specificity and sensitivity. For presence/absence analyses, sequencing depth was assumed to be roughly uniform across donors. Serostatus for CMV was the only available immune exposure information.

As for this clone: The target antigen is unknown.

The receptor was isolated from a man aged 18 to 29 in good health and CMV-seropositive. Sample: PBMCs.

CDR3 residues: CASSSIQGPIYGYTF. In nucleotides, the CDR3 is TGTGCCAGCAGCTCAATCCAGGGCCCAATCTATGGCTACACCTTC. V is TRBV28 and J is TRBJ1-2, with a tentative D call TRBD1 (5 bases). V lost 6 bases and J lost 4, with 18 bases in between. From germline, CDR1 is MDHEN and CDR2 SYDVKM. The CDR3 is 15 residues long.